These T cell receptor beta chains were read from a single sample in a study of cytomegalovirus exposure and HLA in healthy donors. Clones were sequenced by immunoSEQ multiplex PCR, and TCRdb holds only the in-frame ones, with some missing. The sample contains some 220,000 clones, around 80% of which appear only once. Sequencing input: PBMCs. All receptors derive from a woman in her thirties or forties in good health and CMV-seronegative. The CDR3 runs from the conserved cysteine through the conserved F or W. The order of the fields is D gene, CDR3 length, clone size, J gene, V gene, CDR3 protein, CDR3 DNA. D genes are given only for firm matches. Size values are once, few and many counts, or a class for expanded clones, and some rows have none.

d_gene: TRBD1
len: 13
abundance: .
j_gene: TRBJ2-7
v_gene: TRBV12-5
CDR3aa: CASGLRDSGEQYF
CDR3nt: TGTGCTAGTGGTTTGCGGGACAGTGGCGAGCAGTACTTC

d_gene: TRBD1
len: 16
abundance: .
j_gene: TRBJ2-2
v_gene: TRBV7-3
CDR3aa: CASRTSGTANTGELFF
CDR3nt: TGTGCCAGCAGGACTTCCGGGACAGCGAACACCGGGGAGCTGTTTTTT

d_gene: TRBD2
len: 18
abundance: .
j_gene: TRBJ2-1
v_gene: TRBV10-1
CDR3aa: CASSESPRLAGGNNEQFF
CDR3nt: TGCGCCAGCAGTGAGTCCCCCCGACTAGCGGGGGGGAACAATGAGCAGTTCTTC

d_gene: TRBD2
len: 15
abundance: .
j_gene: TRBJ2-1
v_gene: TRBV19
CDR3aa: CASSINRLANNEQFF
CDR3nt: TGTGCCAGTAGTATCAACCGACTAGCGAACAATGAGCAGTTCTTC

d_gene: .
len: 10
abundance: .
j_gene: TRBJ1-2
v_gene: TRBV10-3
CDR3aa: CAISEERTTF
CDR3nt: TGTGCCATCAGTGAGGAGCGAACCACCTTC

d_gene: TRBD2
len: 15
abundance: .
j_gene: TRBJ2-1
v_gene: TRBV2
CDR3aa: CASSETSGGAGEQFF
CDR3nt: TGTGCCAGCAGTGAGACTAGCGGGGGGGCGGGGGAGCAGTTCTTC

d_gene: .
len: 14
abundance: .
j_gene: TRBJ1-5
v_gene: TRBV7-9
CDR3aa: CASSLAEGNQPQHF
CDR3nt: TGTGCCAGCAGCTTGGCAGAGGGCAATCAGCCCCAGCATTTT

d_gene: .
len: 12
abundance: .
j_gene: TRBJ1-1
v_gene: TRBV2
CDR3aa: CASSENPWRSFF
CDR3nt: TGTGCCAGCAGTGAAAACCCCTGGAGGAGTTTCTTT

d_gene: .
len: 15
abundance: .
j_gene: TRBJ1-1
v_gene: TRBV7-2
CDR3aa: CASSLGPWGATEAFF
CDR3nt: TGTGCCAGCAGCTTGGGCCCCTGGGGCGCCACTGAAGCTTTCTTT

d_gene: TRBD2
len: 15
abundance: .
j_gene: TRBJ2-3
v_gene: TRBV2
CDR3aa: CASSVGAGSTDTQYF
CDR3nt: TGTGCCAGCAGTGTAGGAGCGGGGAGCACAGATACGCAGTATTTT

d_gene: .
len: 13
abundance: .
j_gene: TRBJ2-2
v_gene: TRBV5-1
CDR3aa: CASGTHDTGELFF
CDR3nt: TGCGCCAGCGGGACTCACGACACCGGGGAGCTGTTTTTT

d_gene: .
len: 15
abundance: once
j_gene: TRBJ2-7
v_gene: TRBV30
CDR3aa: CAWKIFWTVVYEQYF
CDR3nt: TGTGCCTGGAAGATTTTTTGGACAGTAGTCTACGAGCAGTACTTC

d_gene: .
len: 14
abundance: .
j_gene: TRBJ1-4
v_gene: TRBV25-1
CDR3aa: CASTGWQGNEKLFF
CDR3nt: TGTGCCAGCACCGGGTGGCAGGGGAACGAAAAACTGTTTTTT

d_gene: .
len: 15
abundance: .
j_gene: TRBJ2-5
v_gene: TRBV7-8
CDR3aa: CASSSSWDKRETQYF
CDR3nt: TGTGCCAGCAGCTCGAGTTGGGACAAGAGGGAGACCCAGTACTTC

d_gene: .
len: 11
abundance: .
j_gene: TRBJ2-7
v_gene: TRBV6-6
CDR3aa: CASSYVNEQYF
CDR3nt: TGTGCCAGCAGTTACGTCAACGAGCAGTACTTC

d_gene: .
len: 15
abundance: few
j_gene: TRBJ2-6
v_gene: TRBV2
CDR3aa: CASSEAPNGANVLTF
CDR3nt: TGTGCCAGCAGTGAAGCGCCTAATGGGGCCAACGTCCTGACTTTC

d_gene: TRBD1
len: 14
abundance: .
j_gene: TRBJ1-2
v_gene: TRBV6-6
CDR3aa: CAITGGVTNYGYTF
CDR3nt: TGTGCAATCACAGGGGGCGTCACTAACTATGGCTACACCTTC

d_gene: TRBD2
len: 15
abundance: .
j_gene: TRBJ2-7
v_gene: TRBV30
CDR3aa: CAWSGGGGRSYEQYF
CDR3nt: TGTGCCTGGAGTGGGGGCGGGGGGCGATCCTACGAGCAGTACTTC

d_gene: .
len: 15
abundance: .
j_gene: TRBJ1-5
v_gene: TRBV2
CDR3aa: CASGVGGASNQPQHF
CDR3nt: TGTGCCAGCGGAGTGGGCGGGGCAAGCAATCAGCCCCAGCATTTT

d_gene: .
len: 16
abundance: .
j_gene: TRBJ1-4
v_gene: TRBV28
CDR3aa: CASSYQLWQGEEKLFF
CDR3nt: TGTGCCAGCAGTTATCAATTGTGGCAGGGCGAGGAAAAACTGTTTTTT

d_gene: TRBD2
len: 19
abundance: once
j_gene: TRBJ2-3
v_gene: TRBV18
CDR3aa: CASSPPASGGALHTDTQYF
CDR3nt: TGTGCCAGCTCACCACCGGCTAGCGGGGGGGCCCTTCACACAGATACGCAGTATTTT

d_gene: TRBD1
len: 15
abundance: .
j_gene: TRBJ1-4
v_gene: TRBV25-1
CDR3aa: CASSTGGQGNEKLFF
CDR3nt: TGTGCCAGCAGTACGGGGGGACAGGGGAATGAAAAACTGTTTTTT

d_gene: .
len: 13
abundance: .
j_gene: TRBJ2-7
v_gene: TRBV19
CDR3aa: CASSIRDSYEQYF
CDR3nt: TGTGCCAGTAGTATCCGGGACTCCTACGAGCAGTACTTC

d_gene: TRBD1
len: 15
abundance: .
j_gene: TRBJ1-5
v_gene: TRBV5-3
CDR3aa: CARSSYRGGNQPQHF
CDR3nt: TGTGCCAGAAGCTCTTACAGGGGAGGCAATCAGCCCCAGCATTTT

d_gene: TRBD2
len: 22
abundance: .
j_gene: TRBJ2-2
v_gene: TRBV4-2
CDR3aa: CASSRGWGALTSGGANTGELFF
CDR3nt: TGTGCCAGCAGCCGCGGGTGGGGGGCCCTTACTAGCGGGGGGGCGAACACCGGGGAGCTGTTTTTT

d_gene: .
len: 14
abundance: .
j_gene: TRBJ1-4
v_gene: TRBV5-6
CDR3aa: CASSTTGGGEKLFF
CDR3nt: TGTGCCAGCAGCACGACAGGAGGAGGTGAAAAACTGTTTTTT

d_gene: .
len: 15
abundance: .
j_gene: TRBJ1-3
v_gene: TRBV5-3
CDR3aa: CARSLSGLPVNTIYF
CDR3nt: TGTGCCAGAAGCCTCAGCGGACTTCCTGTAAACACCATATATTTT

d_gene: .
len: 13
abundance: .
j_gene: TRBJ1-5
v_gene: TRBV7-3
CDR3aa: CASSTGFLQPQHF
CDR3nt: TGTGCCAGCAGCACAGGGTTCCTCCAGCCCCAGCATTTT

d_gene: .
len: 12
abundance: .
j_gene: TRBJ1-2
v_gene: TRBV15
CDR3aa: CATSRDRGGYTF
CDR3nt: TGTGCCACCAGCAGAGATCGGGGGGGCTACACCTTC

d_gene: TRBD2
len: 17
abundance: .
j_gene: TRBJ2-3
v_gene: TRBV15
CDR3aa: CATSRPKLAGAADTQYF
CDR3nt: TGTGCCACCAGCAGACCGAAACTAGCGGGGGCCGCGGATACGCAGTATTTT

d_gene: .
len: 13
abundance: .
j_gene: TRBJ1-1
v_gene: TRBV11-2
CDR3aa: CASSWGVNTEAFF
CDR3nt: TGTGCCAGCAGCTGGGGGGTGAACACTGAAGCTTTCTTT

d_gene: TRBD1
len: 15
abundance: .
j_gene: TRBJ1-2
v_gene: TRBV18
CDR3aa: CASSPGTGSLYGYTF
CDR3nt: TGTGCCAGCTCACCTGGGACAGGCAGTCTCTATGGCTACACCTTC

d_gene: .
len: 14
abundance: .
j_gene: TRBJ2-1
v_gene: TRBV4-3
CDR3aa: CASSQDLLYNEQFF
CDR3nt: TGCGCCAGCAGCCAAGATCTTCTCTACAATGAGCAGTTCTTC

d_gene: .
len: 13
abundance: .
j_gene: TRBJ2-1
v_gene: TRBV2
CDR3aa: CASNAGSYNEQFF
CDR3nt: TGTGCCAGCAATGCAGGGTCCTACAATGAGCAGTTCTTC

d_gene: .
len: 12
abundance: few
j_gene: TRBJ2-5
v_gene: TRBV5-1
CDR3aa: CASSDTKETQYF
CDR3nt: TGCGCCAGCAGCGACACCAAAGAGACCCAGTACTTC

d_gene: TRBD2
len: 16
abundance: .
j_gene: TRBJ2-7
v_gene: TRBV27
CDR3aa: CASSLFRAGGEDEQYF
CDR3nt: TGTGCCAGCAGTCTGTTCCGTGCGGGGGGGGAAGACGAGCAGTACTTC

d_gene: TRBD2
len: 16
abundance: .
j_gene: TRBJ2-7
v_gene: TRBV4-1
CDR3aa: CASSQDWGTRSYEQYF
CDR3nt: TGCGCCAGCAGCCAAGATTGGGGGACTAGGTCCTACGAGCAGTACTTC

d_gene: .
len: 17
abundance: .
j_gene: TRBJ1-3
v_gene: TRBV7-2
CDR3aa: CASSLGNRAVAGNTIYF
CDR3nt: TGTGCCAGCAGCTTAGGCAACAGGGCGGTAGCTGGAAACACCATATATTTT

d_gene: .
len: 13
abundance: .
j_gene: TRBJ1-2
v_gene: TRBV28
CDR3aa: CASSLVTRNGYTF
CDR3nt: TGTGCCAGCAGTTTAGTAACCAGGAATGGCTACACCTTC